The clone carrying this T cell receptor (beta chain) has only one observation. Its antigen is not known. In the study's own analysis: From ImmunoSEQ came sequences covering only the junction and carrying no quality scores, so filtering differed. Generated by immunoSEQ multiplex PCR, the TCRdb table keeps only in-frame clones and is missing some. The DNA gave D and trimming, while V, J and clone size come from that table. Of about 2,500,000 clones in the sample, roughly nine tenths were seen once. These data come from a study of shared clonotypes between healthy human individuals. Study information: CD4 naive and memory got three plates each, CD8 naive two, CD8 memory one.

General observations from the study: Between a few donors, naive CD4 clonotypes were shared at a level of approximately 5%.

Sequencing used naive CD4+ T cells sorted from blood. Indicated subset: CD45RA+ positively selected. This receptor was identified in a young man in good health.

The CDR3 DNA reads TGCGCCAGCAGCTTTTTTCGGGTTTTGGAGACCCAGTACTTC. Translating gives CASSFFRVLETQYF. The chain couples TRBV5-1 to TRBJ2-5; D is ambiguous. With 2 bases removed from V and 5 bases from J, the gap between germline ends came to 13 bases. The CDR3 runs to 14 residues. Germline V CDR1 and CDR2: SGHRS, YFSETQ.